The T cell receptor beta chain under discussion was sequenced for a study of cytomegalovirus exposure and HLA in healthy donors. Study context: The Caucasian-associated ancestry cluster held less than 85% of 300 to 500 genotyped donors. Study observations and caveats: An observed cluster of highly shared sequence variants was recorded as a likely sequencing artifact. Compared with the roughly 700-donor mean, an Asian-associated ancestry cluster reportedly had fewer N-insertions, according to a later analysis.

The PCR contained 60 Vbeta and 13 Jbeta primers. This table comes from immunoSEQ multiplex PCR, and its TCRdb copy is limited to in-frame clones, with some not included. The listing records under 200,000 clones. As regards this clone: No antigen is known for it.

The germline V gene has CDR1 SGHVS and CDR2 FQNEAQ. Trimming pared 5 bases from V and 2 bases from J, leaving 6 bases between. The CDR3 contains 12 residues. V is TRBV7-8 and J is TRBJ2-5; D is unresolved. The TCR sequence derives from a man aged 25 to 45 in good health and CMV-seronegative. The source material was PBMCs. In nucleotides, the CDR3 is TGTGCCAGCAGCCCAACACAAGAGACCCAGTACTTC. Translation gives CASSPTQETQYF.